This T cell receptor (beta chain) was profiled in a study of T cells in Graves' hyperthyroidism and ophthalmopathy. Study results and caveats: In validation, the model predicted ophthalmopathy. These predictions came a median roughly 6 months before onset. Appearing also in blood were most of the thyroid clonotypes expanded above 0.001.

The length of the CDR3 is 15 residues. The V gene lost 8 bases and the J gene lost 4 bases, with 17 bases spanning the gap. The germline gives CDR1 MNHEY, CDR2 SMNVEV (reference sequence). This clonotype was seen a few times. The antigen remains unidentified. Amplified TCR beta CDR3 regions came from RNA transcripts. The TCR CDR3 first-round RT-PCR relied on the HTBI primer set. TCRdb passed the multiplex PCR reads through MiXCR, listing each CDR3 protein once. The sample has hundreds of thousands of distinct CDR3 sequences, 12% to 15% seen once; the top ten hold about 9.4%. The sample comprised blood. The source is a young woman with Graves' hyperthyroidism. J is TRBJ2-2 and V is TRBV27; D gene uncertain. CDR3 loop: CASRPVAVSTGELFF. CDR3 bases: TGTGCCAGCCGGCCGGTCGCGGTTAGCACCGGGGAGCTGTTTTTT.